This entry lists 31 T cell receptor beta chains sequenced from one sample in a study of T cell changes during pregnancy in multiple sclerosis. Assay: immunoSEQ multiplex PCR; the TCRdb copy retains only in-frame clones and omits some. The repertoire consists of fewer than 90,000 clones, with 90% to 95% occurring once and the leading ten covering around 1.4%. The starting material was peripheral blood, obtained in the third trimester of pregnancy. These receptors originate from a female donor in good health, enrolled as a control in a pregnancy study.

The CDR3 DNA sequence: TGTGCCAGCAGCGCGACCGGGACAGGGATTTACGAGCAGTACTTC. Translating gives CASSATGTGIYEQYF. The chain combines TRBV7-8 with TRBJ2-7; 9 bases map to TRBD1. Germline V lookup: CDR1 SGHVS, CDR2 FQNEAQ. The trim removed 5 bases at V and 4 bases at J, leaving 9 bases unmatched. CDR3 length: 15 amino acids.

The chain employs TRBV27 and TRBJ2-1; D is possibly TRBD2 (7 bases). Per the germline V gene, CDR1 is MNHEY and CDR2 is SMNVEV (reference sequence). This CDR3 is built from 16 residues. V was trimmed by 10 bases and J by 3 bases, leaving 22 bases between them. Written as DNA, the CDR3 is TGTGCCACCCAAGGGGGGGCGAGACAGCACTACAATGAGCAGTTCTTC. It codes for CATQGGARQHYNEQFF.

The chain employs TRBV5-5 and TRBJ2-5, with 10 bases identical to TRBD2. The germline gives CDR1 SGHKS, CDR2 YYEKEE (reference sequence). V gave up 4 bases and J gave up 4 bases; unmatched junction bases: 22. The CDR3 runs 20 residues. The DNA of the CDR3 is TGTGCCAGCAGCCTTACTTCGTCGGTGAGCGGGAGGGCCCAGACAGAGACCCAGTACTTC. It codes for CASSLTSSVSGRAQTETQYF.

The chain is built from TRBV5-1 and TRBJ1-1, with a tentative D call TRBD1 (5 bases). CDR1 and CDR2 (germline): SGHRS, YFSETQ. The ends were cut back, 4 bases at V and 1 base at J, with 14 bases in the middle. The CDR3 is 15 residues long. CDR3 residues: CASSLMTAENTEAFF. Written as DNA, the CDR3 is TGCGCCAGCAGCCTTATGACAGCCGAGAACACTGAAGCTTTCTTT. The complete variable domain, with remaining parts taken from reference TRBV5-1 and TRBJ1-1, reads KAGVTQTPRYLIKTRGQQVTLSCSPISGHRSVSWYQQTPGQGLQFLFEYFSETQRNKGNFPGRFSGRQFSNSRSEMNVSTLELGDSALYLCASSLMTAENTEAFFGQGTRLTVV.

The chain recombines TRBV5-4 with TRBJ2-5; 8 bases map to TRBD2. Germline CDR1 reads SGHNT; CDR2 reads YYREEE (reference sequence). CDR3 length: 12 residues. The J segment lost 5 bases and the V segment lost 4 bases, leaving 1 base of the junction unmatched. CDR3 in DNA: TGTGCCAGCAGCCCGGGGGGGGAGACCCAGTACTTC. Its translation is CASSPGGETQYF.

In this sample, this clone turned up once. V usage is TRBV5-6 and J usage is TRBJ2-7; TRBD2 aligns across 12 bases. The CDR3 has 19 amino acids. Germline CDR1 and CDR2: SGHDT and YYEEEE. Unmatched junction bases numbered 11, after V lost 0 bases and J lost 1 base. Written as DNA, the CDR3 is TGTGCCAGCAGCTTGGCAATGGCTAGCGGGAGGGCGGGATCCTACGAGCAGTACTTC. This gives the protein CASSLAMASGRAGSYEQYF.

The genes are TRBV19 and TRBJ1-2; TRBD1 aligns across 7 bases. Germline V gene sequence: CDR1 LNHDA, CDR2 SQIVND (reference sequence). V was clipped by 6 bases and J by 5 bases; unmatched bases: 12. There are 15 residues in the CDR3. CDR3 region: CASSRSGTDSYGYTF. The CDR3 region has the DNA TGTGCCAGTAGCAGATCCGGGACAGACTCTTATGGCTACACCTTC.

The gene calls are TRBV5-1 and TRBJ1-3, with a possible D match to TRBD1 (5 bases). This CDR3 comprises 15 residues. Between the trimmed V and J ends, which lost 4 bases and 6 bases, there was a span of 17 bases. Per germline, CDR1 SGHRS and CDR2 YFSETQ. The DNA for the CDR3 is TGCGCCAGCAGCATGACAGTTCTACCTACAAACACCATATATTTT. It yields the protein CASSMTVLPTNTIYF.

The chain links TRBV10-2 to TRBJ2-7; D may be TRBD2 (6 bases). Germline values: CDR1 WSHSY, CDR2 SAAADI. Trimming stripped 8 bases from V and 0 bases from J, with 11 bases between. This CDR3 is 13 amino acids long. CDR3 DNA sequence: TGCGCCAGCGCGGCGGGGCCCTCCTACGAGCAGTACTTC. It translates to CASAAGPSYEQYF.

The chain uses TRBV18 and TRBJ2-2; a possible D gene is TRBD2 (5 bases). The CDR3 spans 17 residues. Between the trimmed V and J ends, which lost 2 bases and 6 bases, there was a span of 19 bases. Germline V gene data show CDR1 as KGHSH and CDR2 as LQKENI. The CDR3: CASSPARPPYGAGELFF. The CDR3 DNA is TGTGCCAGCTCACCAGCGCGGCCCCCTTACGGGGCCGGGGAGCTGTTTTTT.

This rearrangement joins TRBV2 to TRBJ2-5; 8 bases match TRBD1. V shed 3 bases and J 5 bases; nucleotides not matched to a gene: 2. This CDR3 contains 13 residues. Germline V gene lookup returns CDR1 SNHLY and CDR2 FYNNEI. The CDR3 region has the DNA TGTGCCAGCAGTGAGACAGGGGCGGAGACCCAGTACTTC. The encoded protein is CASSETGAETQYF.

The J gene is TRBJ1-5, the V gene TRBV6-5, with 7 bases fitting TRBD1. V lost 6 bases and J lost 7; bases outside the gene matches: 6. The CDR3 totals 13 residues. Germline V gene sequence: CDR1 MNHEY, CDR2 SVGAGI. CDR3 DNA: TGTGCCAGCAGAAAGACAGGGATGCAGCCCCAGCATTTT. Residues: CASRKTGMQPQHF.

J is TRBJ2-7 and V is TRBV27; 10 bases fit TRBD1. The length of the CDR3 is 16 residues. CDR1 is MNHEY, CDR2 SMNVEV, per germline (reference sequence). J gave up 7 bases and V 5 bases, and 14 bases lay outside the gene matches. The CDR3 protein is CASSPVLGTGVGEQYF. The CDR3 DNA is TGTGCCAGCAGTCCTGTCCTCGGGACAGGGGTGGGGGAGCAGTACTTC.

The chain has TRBV27 and TRBJ2-1; TRBD1 matches at 7 bases. The CDR3 extends over 15 amino acids. Germline CDR1 and CDR2: MNHEY and SMNVEV (reference sequence). With V trimmed by 6 bases and J by 1 base, 6 bases remained unmatched. CDR3 in amino acids: CASRPGGISYNEQFF. The CDR3 bases are TGTGCCAGCAGACCAGGGGGTATATCCTACAATGAGCAGTTCTTC.

The V gene is TRBV5-1, the J gene TRBJ2-2; possibly TRBD1 for D (5 bases). Germline CDR1 reads SGHRS; CDR2 reads YFSETQ. Trimming stripped 0 bases from V and 8 bases from J, with 14 bases between. The CDR3 spans 15 residues. As DNA, the CDR3 is TGCGCCAGCAGCTTGGGCGTTAGGGGTCCGGGGGAGCTGTTTTTT. It encodes CASSLGVRGPGELFF. The full variable domain, rest sourced from reference TRBV5-1 and TRBJ2-2, is KAGVTQTPRYLIKTRGQQVTLSCSPISGHRSVSWYQQTPGQGLQFLFEYFSETQRNKGNFPGRFSGRQFSNSRSEMNVSTLELGDSALYLCASSLGVRGPGELFFGEGSRLTVL.

The chain couples TRBV7-9 to TRBJ2-1, with D uncertain. The CDR3 runs to 14 residues. CDR1 and CDR2 from the germline V gene are SEHNR and FQNEAQ (reference sequence). The germline V and J ends were trimmed by 1 base and 0 bases, with 4 bases remaining between them. Written as DNA, the CDR3 is TGTGCCAGCAGCTTAGGAGGCTCCTACAATGAGCAGTTCTTC. Encoded protein: CASSLGGSYNEQFF.

The J gene is TRBJ2-1, the V gene TRBV11-2; 10 positions agree with TRBD2. Germline V gene sequence: CDR1 SGHAT, CDR2 FQNNGV. The V gene end was trimmed by 8 bases and the J gene end by 5 bases; junction bases not matched to a gene: 6. This CDR3 comprises 14 residues. CDR3 sequence: CASGSGRTNNEQFF. CDR3 in DNA: TGTGCCAGCGGTAGCGGGAGGACGAACAATGAGCAGTTCTTC.

The V and J genes are TRBV7-9 and TRBJ1-3; D is possibly TRBD1 (5 bases). Trimming left V 3 bases short and J 4 bases short, with 13 bases between. The CDR3 consists of 15 residues. In germline, CDR1 is SEHNR, CDR2 FQNEAQ (reference sequence). The CDR3 region is CASSFDRGRGNTIYF. In DNA form, the CDR3 reads TGTGCCAGCAGCTTCGACAGAGGAAGAGGAAACACCATATATTTT.

This chain connects TRBV21-1 to TRBJ2-3; the table's TRBD2 call for D was not verified on the DNA. TRBV21-1 is reported as a pseudogene. The CDR3 is 11 residues long. In nucleotides, the CDR3 is TGTAAACCACGGGGGACAGATACGCAGTATTTT. Residues: CKPRGTDTQYF.

As regards this clone: Other DNA sequences in the same sample also yield this CDR3. The V and J genes are TRBV9 and TRBJ2-2; 10 bases align to TRBD2. The CDR3 is 15 amino acids. In germline, CDR1 is SGDLS, CDR2 YYNGEE. V dropped 0 bases and J dropped 4; count of bases not matched to a gene: 0. This CDR3 is CASSVVAGGTGELFF. CDR3 sequence (DNA): TGTGCCAGCAGCGTAGTAGCGGGAGGCACCGGGGAGCTGTTTTTT. Supplemented by reference TRBV9 and TRBJ2-2, the full variable domain reads DSGVTQTPKHLITATGQRVTLRCSPRSGDLSVYWYQQSLDQGLQFLIQYYNGEERAKGNILERFSAQQFPDLHSELNLSSLELGDSALYFCASSVVAGGTGELFFGEGSRLTVL.

The V and J genes are TRBV28 and TRBJ1-2; 10 nucleotides align to TRBD1. V lost 5 bases to trimming and J lost 4 bases; unmatched junction nucleotides: 13. CDR1 is MDHEN, CDR2 SYDVKM, per germline. There are 17 residues in the CDR3. The CDR3 DNA sequence: TGTGCCAGCAGTACCCCCTCCGGGACAGGGGACGGCTATGGCTACACCTTC. It translates to CASSTPSGTGDGYGYTF.

This chain uses TRBV21-1 with TRBJ1-1. TRBV21-1 is listed as a pseudogene. The CDR3 extends over 14 amino acids. In DNA, the CDR3 is TGTGCCAGCAGCCAGCCCCCGCGGAGCACTGAAGCTTTCTTT. Translated: CASSQPPRSTEAFF.

The rearrangement uses TRBV5-6 and TRBJ2-1, with 12 bases matching TRBD2. J was trimmed by 8 bases and V by 0 bases; bases with no gene match: 6. The CDR3 covers 16 residues. From germline, CDR1 is SGHDT and CDR2 YYEEEE. In nucleotides, the CDR3 is TGTGCCAGCAGCTTGGTAACACTAGCGGGAGGTGATGAGCAGTTCTTC. Amino acids: CASSLVTLAGGDEQFF.

The rearrangement links TRBV4-1 to TRBJ1-6; TRBD1 might be the D (6 bases). This CDR3 spans 17 amino acids. Germline V gene data show CDR1 as MGHRA and CDR2 as YSYEKL. V lost 0 bases, J lost 7 bases, and 16 bases lay in between. The DNA of the CDR3 is TGCGCCAGCAGCCAAGAAGAGGGTACTCAGGGGAATTCACCCCTCCACTTT. It yields the protein CASSQEEGTQGNSPLHF.

This clone was found many times. This chain links TRBV6-4 with TRBJ2-6; 7 nucleotides align to TRBD2. The CDR3 sequence is 17 residues long. Trimming cost V 0 bases and J 1 base; bases outside gene matches: 3. The V gene's germline CDR1 is MRHNA and CDR2 SNTAGT. The CDR3 region is CASSDSTGGSGANVLTF. DNA for the CDR3: TGTGCCAGCAGTGACTCGACCGGGGGGTCTGGGGCCAACGTCCTGACTTTC.

V usage is TRBV5-1 and J usage is TRBJ2-2; a weak D match, TRBD2 (6 bases). Per the germline V gene, CDR1 is SGHRS and CDR2 is YFSETQ. This CDR3 is built from 13 residues. Between the trimmed V and J ends, which lost 4 bases and 6 bases, there was a span of 10 bases. The CDR3 spells CASSREIPGELFF. DNA for the CDR3: TGCGCCAGCAGCCGGGAGATCCCCGGGGAGCTGTTTTTT.

The J gene is TRBJ2-5, the V gene TRBV28; the match to TRBD2 covers 7 bases. Germline assignment: CDR1 MDHEN and CDR2 SYDVKM. The V and J ends lost 4 bases and 0 bases, in that order; junction bases with no gene match: 2. The length of the CDR3 is 14 residues. The CDR3 nucleotides read TGTGCCAGCAGTTGGGGGGGGAACCAAGAGACCCAGTACTTC. Protein product: CASSWGGNQETQYF.

CDR3 amino acids: CASNHRGQPQHF. CDR3 nucleotides: TGTGCCAGTAATCACAGGGGCCAGCCCCAGCATTTT. The chain has TRBV19 and TRBJ1-5; 7 bases are a match to TRBD1. Germline loops: CDR1 LNHDA, CDR2 SQIVND (reference sequence). V was clipped by 7 bases and J by 7 bases; unmatched bases: 4. The CDR3 consists of 12 residues.

The chain recombines TRBV2 with TRBJ1-2, with 7 bases aligning to TRBD1. J was trimmed by 0 bases and V by 5 bases; bases with no gene match: 6. The CDR3 is 15 amino acids. Germline values: CDR1 SNHLY, CDR2 FYNNEI. CDR3 in amino acids: CASSPGTATNYGYTF. CDR3 coding DNA: TGTGCCAGCAGTCCCGGGACAGCTACTAACTATGGCTACACCTTC.

This CDR3 is CSVHSGSQSYNEQFF. The CDR3 DNA follows: TGCAGCGTTCATAGCGGGAGTCAGTCCTACAATGAGCAGTTCTTC. The V gene is TRBV29-1, the J gene TRBJ2-1; 9 nucleotides agree with TRBD2. The germline V gene has CDR1 SQVTM and CDR2 ANQGSEA. V lost 5 bases, J lost 1 base, and 6 bases stayed unmatched. This CDR3 region has 15 residues.

The chain couples TRBV6-6 to TRBJ2-1, with 8 bases aligning to TRBD2. Unmatched junction bases numbered 5, after V lost 2 bases and J lost 5 bases. This CDR3 is 15 amino acids long. Germline CDR1 MNHNY, CDR2 SVGAGI (reference sequence). CDR3: CASSYLSGANNEQFF. The CDR3 coding sequence is TGTGCCAGCAGTTACCTTAGCGGGGCAAACAATGAGCAGTTCTTC.